The 32 T cell receptor beta chains below were found in one sample sequenced in a study of T cell responses to AZD1222 COVID-19 vaccine. Sequenced by immunoSEQ multiplex PCR; TCRdb stores in-frame clones only, minus some. The table records 140,000 to 150,000 clones, around 87% of them present only once. The material was peripheral blood, obtained on day 0 of AZD1222 vaccination. These receptors came from an adult in good health.

The DNA of the CDR3 is TGCGCCAGCAGCCAGGGCACCCTAATTAGCTCCTACGAGCAGTACTTC. This encodes CASSQGTLISSYEQYF. The chain uses TRBV5-1 and TRBJ2-7; D is possibly TRBD1 (5 bases). Germline V gene data show CDR1 as SGHRS and CDR2 as YFSETQ. This CDR3 is built from 16 residues. The germline V and J ends were trimmed by 4 bases and 0 bases, with 17 bases remaining between them. The full variable domain, its missing parts supplied by reference TRBV5-1 and TRBJ2-7, is KAGVTQTPRYLIKTRGQQVTLSCSPISGHRSVSWYQQTPGQGLQFLFEYFSETQRNKGNFPGRFSGRQFSNSRSEMNVSTLELGDSALYLCASSQGTLISSYEQYFGPGTRLTVT.

The chain is built from TRBV2 and TRBJ2-7; D is uncertain. Germline V gene data show CDR1 as SNHLY and CDR2 as FYNNEI. Trimming took off 6 bases at V and 6 bases at J, with 6 bases between the two ends. This CDR3 contains 10 residues. The CDR3 coding sequence is TGTGCCAGCAGCATTGCCGAGCAGTACTTC. This encodes CASSIAEQYF.

The chain uses TRBV12-3 or TRBV12-4 and TRBJ1-2; a possible D gene is TRBD1 (5 bases). V was trimmed by 10 bases and J by 4 bases, leaving 13 bases between them. There are 12 residues in the CDR3. This CDR3 is CATTRDSYGYTF. CDR3 nucleotide sequence: TGTGCCACCACCCGGGACTCCTATGGCTACACCTTC.

This chain links TRBV20-1 with TRBJ2-7; D is uncertain. The CDR3 is 10 amino acids. Germline assignment: CDR1 DFQATT and CDR2 SNEGSKA (reference sequence). In DNA form, the CDR3 reads TGCAGCGCCATCGTACACGAGCAGTACTTC. This codes for CSAIVHEQYF.

This clone has just one count. J is TRBJ1-2 and V is TRBV18, with D uncertain. In germline, CDR1 is KGHSH, CDR2 LQKENI. V was clipped by 2 bases and J by 2 bases, with 6 bases between them. The CDR3 is made up of 13 amino acids. The CDR3 loop reads CASSPSENYGYTF. The CDR3 coding sequence is TGTGCCAGCTCACCATCGGAAAACTATGGCTACACCTTC. The entire variable domain, with the rest obtained from reference TRBV18 and TRBJ1-2, is as follows: NAGVMQNPRHLVRRRGQEARLRCSPMKGHSHVYWYRQLPEEGLKFMVYLQKENIIDESGMPKERFSAEFPKEGPSILRIQQVVRGDSAAYFCASSPSENYGYTFGSGTRLTVV.

The rearrangement uses TRBV23-1 and TRBJ1-4, with D unclear. TRBV23-1 is an ORF, and what it does is uncertain. CDR3 length equals 12 residues. V lost 2 bases to trimming and J lost 5 bases, with 3 bases between them. CDR3 amino acids: CASSQKNEKLFF. The CDR3 coding sequence is TGCGCCAGCAGTCAAAAAAATGAAAAACTGTTTTTT.

CDR3 residues: CASSTRQGSNYGYTF. In DNA form, the CDR3 reads TGTGCCAGCAGTACCCGCCAGGGAAGTAATTATGGCTACACCTTC. V gene TRBV27 combines with J gene TRBJ1-2; a possible D gene is TRBD1 (5 bases). The CDR3 totals 15 residues. Germline CDR1 reads MNHEY; CDR2 reads SMNVEV (reference sequence). The germline V and J ends were trimmed by 5 bases and 5 bases, with 18 bases remaining between them.

The genes are TRBV6-5 and TRBJ1-5; 7 bases match TRBD1. The CDR3 is made up of 13 amino acids. CDR1 and CDR2 from the germline V gene are MNHEY and SVGAGI. Unmatched junction bases numbered 6, after V lost 6 bases and J lost 7 bases. CDR3 sequence: CASSLQGRQPQHF. The CDR3 DNA reads TGTGCCAGCAGCCTACAGGGGAGGCAGCCCCAGCATTTT.

V gene TRBV11-2 combines with J gene TRBJ2-5; TRBD2 agrees at 14 bases. The V and J ends lost 4 bases and 2 bases, in that order; junction bases with no gene match: 3. The CDR3 runs to 16 residues. CDR1 SGHAT and CDR2 FQNNGV come from the germline V gene. CDR3 sequence (DNA): TGTGCCAGCAGCTCCGGACTAGCGGGAGGACAAGAGACCCAGTACTTC. Protein product: CASSSGLAGGQETQYF.

The chain combines TRBV9 with TRBJ2-3; 12 nucleotides match TRBD1. The J segment lost 0 bases and the V segment lost 1 base, leaving 6 bases of the junction unmatched. The CDR3 sequence is 18 residues long. CDR1 is SGDLS, CDR2 YYNGEE, per germline. The CDR3 loop reads CASSVRGGQGASTDTQYF. Written as DNA, the CDR3 is TGTGCCAGCAGCGTACGAGGGGGACAGGGGGCTAGCACAGATACGCAGTATTTT.

About this clone: One junction end does not reproduce the germline sequence, and a read error may be involved. V gene TRBV30 combines with J gene TRBJ1-1; the D gene is possibly TRBD1 (6 bases). This CDR3 contains 12 residues. The germline gives CDR1 GTSNPN, CDR2 SVGIG (reference sequence). The DNA of the CDR3 is TGTGCCTGGAGGGCGACGGGGGGGGCGAGTCTCTTT. This gives the protein CAWRATGGASLF.

The chain has TRBV19 and TRBJ1-2; 8 bases are shared with TRBD1. The germline CDR1 and CDR2 sequences are LNHDA and SQIVND (reference sequence). Germline trimming cut 5 bases from V and 8 bases from J; bases unmatched to any gene: 4. The CDR3 extends over 12 amino acids. This CDR3 is CASSGGTGGYTF. The CDR3 bases are TGTGCCAGTAGTGGTGGGACAGGCGGCTACACCTTC.

The chain couples TRBV9 to TRBJ1-2; 9 nucleotides align to TRBD1. Germline-derived CDR1 and CDR2 are SGDLS and YYNGEE. The V and J ends lost 3 bases and 5 bases, in that order; junction bases with no gene match: 14. The CDR3 is made up of 17 amino acids. The CDR3 here is CASSGYGGTGIRYGYTF. The CDR3 DNA reads as TGTGCCAGCAGCGGATACGGGGGGACAGGGATACGGTATGGCTACACCTTC.

The chain is built from TRBV2 and TRBJ1-4; D is unresolved. Per the germline V gene, CDR1 is SNHLY and CDR2 is FYNNEI. The CDR3 sequence is 13 residues long. Trimming stripped 4 bases from V and 4 bases from J, with 7 bases between. The CDR3: CASSGTLNEKLFF. The CDR3 DNA reads as TGTGCCAGCAGTGGGACTCTTAATGAAAAACTGTTTTTT.

The V call is TRBV27, the J call TRBJ2-2; D remains unclear. Germline CDR1 reads MNHEY; CDR2 reads SMNVEV (reference sequence). CDR3 length: 13 amino acids. V shed 3 bases and J shed 7 bases, with 9 bases lying between them. The CDR3 is CASSFLHGGELFF. The DNA of the CDR3 is TGTGCCAGCAGTTTCCTCCATGGCGGGGAGCTGTTTTTT.

This chain connects TRBV11-2 to TRBJ2-7; TRBD1 matches 8 bases. V gave up 2 bases and J gave up 5 bases; unmatched junction bases: 5. Germline CDR1 is SGHAT and CDR2 is FQNNGV. The CDR3 extends over 14 amino acids. The CDR3 sequence: CASSLSDRGHEQYF. CDR3 coding DNA: TGTGCCAGCAGCTTAAGTGACAGGGGTCACGAGCAGTACTTC.

The V call is TRBV6-1, the J call TRBJ2-5, with D possibly TRBD2 on 6 matching bases. The CDR3 runs 14 residues. CDR1 and CDR2 (germline): MNHNS, SASEGT. V shed 2 bases and J shed 2 bases, with 9 bases lying between them. Here the CDR3 reads CASSETRGQETQYF. The CDR3 DNA is TGTGCCAGCAGTGAAACCCGGGGGCAAGAGACCCAGTACTTC.

The CDR3 region is CAISSLNTEAFF. The CDR3 DNA sequence: TGTGCCATCAGCTCATTGAACACTGAAGCTTTCTTT. V is TRBV10-3 and J is TRBJ1-1; D is unresolved. Germline loops: CDR1 ENHRY, CDR2 SYGVKD. The germline V and J ends were trimmed by 6 bases and 0 bases, with 5 bases remaining between them. The CDR3 has 12 amino acids.

The chain joins TRBV28 to TRBJ2-5, with D tentatively TRBD2 (5 bases). Deletions cut 6 bases from V and 2 bases from J, with 13 bases between. This CDR3 region has 14 residues. Germline CDR1 and CDR2: MDHEN and SYDVKM. The CDR3 spells CASSPLGEQETQYF. The CDR3 DNA is TGTGCCAGCAGCCCCCTCGGGGAGCAAGAGACCCAGTACTTC.

V usage is TRBV2 and J usage is TRBJ1-2; 8 bases agree with TRBD1. Germline CDR1 and CDR2: SNHLY and FYNNEI. CDR3 size: 13 residues. V lost 9 bases and J lost 8; bases outside the gene matches: 11. The DNA for the CDR3 is TGTGCCAGAAGTTGGACAGGGCCTGGCGGCTACACCTTC. The encoded protein is CARSWTGPGGYTF.

The V and J genes are TRBV7-9 and TRBJ1-6; D not resolved. Germline V gives CDR1 SEHNR, CDR2 FQNEAQ (reference sequence). V was pared by 7 bases and J by 11 bases, with 12 bases between. The length of the CDR3 is 12 residues. CDR3 bases: TGTGCCAGCAACCGAAAAGAGACACCCCTCCACTTT. Residues: CASNRKETPLHF.

V and J are TRBV6-5 and TRBJ1-1; no definite D call. V was shortened by 5 bases and J by 0 bases, with 10 bases between the two germline ends. Per the germline V gene, CDR1 is MNHEY and CDR2 is SVGAGI. CDR3 length: 14 amino acids. CDR3 amino acids: CASSLGSVNTEAFF. The CDR3 DNA sequence: TGTGCCAGCAGTCTGGGGTCGGTGAACACTGAAGCTTTCTTT.

This clone came up once. The chain uses TRBV7-2 and TRBJ2-7; 9 nucleotides line up with TRBD1. The CDR3 is made up of 14 amino acids. J was trimmed by 4 bases and V by 5 bases; bases with no gene match: 6. From germline, CDR1 is SGHTA and CDR2 FQGNSA. The CDR3 here is CASSKQGAGYEQYF. As DNA, the CDR3 is TGTGCCAGCAGCAAACAGGGGGCGGGATACGAGCAGTACTTC. The complete variable domain, with remaining parts taken from reference TRBV7-2 and TRBJ2-7, reads GAGVSQSPSNKVTEKGKDVELRCDPISGHTALYWYRQSLGQGLEFLIYFQGNSAPDKSGLPSDRFSAERTGGSVSTLTIQRTQQEDSAVYLCASSKQGAGYEQYFGPGTRLTVT.

This rearrangement joins TRBV5-1 to TRBJ1-6; 7 bases are shared with TRBD1. This CDR3 comprises 13 residues. V lost 7 bases to trimming and J lost 9 bases; unmatched junction nucleotides: 7. Germline V lookup: CDR1 SGHRS, CDR2 YFSETQ. The CDR3: CASSVEGASPLHF. DNA for the CDR3: TGCGCCAGCTCCGTGGAGGGGGCTTCACCCCTCCACTTT.

The chain is built from TRBV2 and TRBJ1-1; D may be TRBD1 (5 bases). CDR1 is SNHLY and CDR2 is FYNNEI in the germline V gene. The V gene lost 6 bases and the J gene lost 2 bases, with 19 bases spanning the gap. The CDR3 has 16 residues. The CDR3 nucleotides read TGTGCCAGCAGGGGGCGGGACGGACGGGATAACACTGAAGCTTTCTTT. It yields the protein CASRGRDGRDNTEAFF.

This clone was counted once. This chain uses TRBV19 with TRBJ2-7, with 14 nucleotides matching TRBD2. Unmatched junction bases numbered 12, after V lost 3 bases and J lost 5 bases. CDR1 and CDR2 from the germline V gene are LNHDA and SQIVND (reference sequence). The CDR3 runs 18 residues. The CDR3 DNA sequence: TGTGCCAGTAGTATGGGGACTAGCGGGAGTGAACGATACCACGAGCAGTACTTC. The encoded protein is CASSMGTSGSERYHEQYF.

The genes are TRBV28 and TRBJ2-5; TRBD1 matches at 8 bases. The length of the CDR3 is 13 residues. In germline, CDR1 is MDHEN, CDR2 SYDVKM. After removal of 6 bases from V and 5 bases from J, the junction contained 5 bases not matched to a gene. In DNA, the CDR3 is TGTGCCAGCAGCACCAGACAGGGGGAGACCCAGTACTTC. Protein: CASSTRQGETQYF. The full variable domain, with the rest looked up from reference TRBV28 and TRBJ2-5, is DVKVTQSSRYLVKRTGEKVFLECVQDMDHENMFWYRQDPGLGLRLIYFSYDVKMKEKGDIPEGYSVSREKKERFSLILESASTNQTSMYLCASSTRQGETQYFGPGTRLLVL.

The V gene is TRBV7-9, the J gene TRBJ1-1; D gene uncertain. The CDR3 is made up of 13 amino acids. Looked up from germline, CDR1 is SEHNR and CDR2 is FQNEAQ (reference sequence). Trimming cost V 5 bases and J 3 bases, with 10 bases left between them. CDR3 loop: CASSATPYTEAFF. CDR3 nucleotide sequence: TGTGCCAGCAGCGCGACCCCCTACACTGAAGCTTTCTTT.

This chain uses TRBV11-2 with TRBJ1-1; no reliable D call. This CDR3 has 17 residues. In germline, CDR1 is SGHAT, CDR2 FQNNGV. Trimming removed 4 bases at V and 0 bases at J, with 18 bases between. The CDR3 reads CASSSPRTNGLNTEAFF. The CDR3 DNA reads as TGTGCCAGCAGCTCCCCTCGGACGAATGGTTTGAACACTGAAGCTTTCTTT.

V gene TRBV2 combines with J gene TRBJ1-5; maybe TRBD1 (5 bases). V lost 2 bases and J 4 bases, leaving 12 bases between the germline ends. CDR1 and CDR2 (germline): SNHLY, FYNNEI. The length of the CDR3 is 15 residues. CDR3 protein: CASSERGQTNQPQHF. The CDR3 nucleotides read TGTGCCAGCAGTGAAAGGGGTCAGACAAATCAGCCCCAGCATTTT.

In nucleotides, the CDR3 is TGCGCCAGCAGCTTGGACCCCGGCCACAATGAGCAGTTCTTC. This encodes CASSLDPGHNEQFF. This rearrangement joins TRBV5-1 to TRBJ2-1; D remains unclear. V shed 0 bases and J shed 5 bases, with 9 bases lying between them. The CDR3 consists of 14 residues. Per the germline V gene, CDR1 is SGHRS and CDR2 is YFSETQ.

This chain connects TRBV5-1 to TRBJ1-1; the D gene is possibly TRBD1 (6 bases). V lost 0 bases and J lost 5, with 14 bases in between. CDR3 length: 15 residues. Germline-derived CDR1 and CDR2 are SGHRS and YFSETQ. In DNA form, the CDR3 reads TGCGCCAGCAGCTTGGAAGGGGGGCTTCGGACTGAAGCTTTCTTT. Translating it yields CASSLEGGLRTEAFF.